The clone carrying this T cell receptor (beta chain) has a handful of counts. What it binds is not known. A sample-barcoded 5' primer and a J-beta primer mix were used in a second PCR of roughly 7 to 12 cycles. TCRdb re-called the 5' RACE reads through MiXCR, storing one row per CDR3 protein. The table has about 1,600,000 distinct CDR3 sequences, 42% seen once. Every sample gave at least 6 micrograms of total RNA when it was extracted. The source of the sample is a study of blood T cells in healthy people across ages. Study outcomes and limitations: Among long-lived donors, naive CD4+ cells were more numerous and diversity higher than in aged donors. Significant beta diversity loss was already apparent by age roughly 40, declining roughly linearly.

In germline, CDR1 is MNHEY, CDR2 SVGAGI. The CDR3 extends over 11 amino acids. V lost 6 bases to trimming and J lost 14 bases, with 14 bases between them. The source of this sequence is a woman between 18 and 29 years old in good health. The sequenced sample consisted of blood. The chain joins TRBV6-5 to TRBJ2-1, with D perhaps TRBD1 (6 bases). CDR3 region: CASSSGVVEFF. For the CDR3, the DNA is TGTGCCAGCAGCTCAGGGGTCGTGGAGTTCTTC.